This entry describes one T cell receptor (beta chain). The data belong to a study of shared clonotypes between healthy human individuals. Background on the study: Donor composition was a couple of women and a few men, aged 18 to 49.

An assay was performed, and its level was deep. Several immunoSEQ plates received, in even portions, the genomic DNA of each subset. Libraries were prepared by immunoSEQ multiplex PCR; TCRdb keeps only in-frame clonotypes and omits some of them. The repertoire includes around 480,000 clones, 75% to 80% of them detected once, and approximately 13% sits in the top ten. Healthy and HIV-negative, the adult donors had no recent acute infections or vaccinations. Germline V gene lookup returns CDR1 KGHSH and CDR2 LQKENI. Between the trimmed V and J ends, which lost 1 base and 2 bases, there was a span of 6 bases. This CDR3 contains 13 residues.

The chain carries TRBV18 and TRBJ2-7; D perhaps matches TRBD2 (5 bases). Material: PBMCs. The clonotype originates from a woman in her 40s in good health. Some clones in this sample may be carry-over from other donors' samples. CDR3 nucleotides: TGTGCCAGCTCACCACGGGAGACCTACGAGCAGTACTTC. Protein sequence: CASSPRETYEQYF.